This T cell receptor beta chain was documented in a study of T cell repertoires in aging, cancer and after chemotherapy (dated by TCRdb to between 2018 and 2021). Looking at the study overall: Donors were distributed across six age groups ranging from 30 or younger to 70 or older, with at least three individuals included per group. To examine immunoaging and T cell reconstitution after chemotherapy, the study profiled TCR beta repertoires in peripheral blood from healthy donors and cancer patients. Alongside some 96 healthy donors serving as a reference group, the cohort included 200 to 250 cancer patients, of whom 94 had hematological cancers and 124 had solid cancers. In total, the full dataset held millions of TCR reads. TCR repertoires from healthy donor controls were recorded over periods of several months to years and showed clear clonal overlap between repeated samplings. The full study reports these points: In healthy donors, the drop in TCR diversity with age came mainly from a loss of richness, whereas in cancer patients a loss of evenness also played a part. The authors noted that the repertoire data do not allow conclusions about immunological memory after chemotherapy. In both cancer cohorts, median generation probability rose over the chemotherapy interval, which suggests that the repertoire was reconstituted through rebound thymic output. Untreated patients with hematological or solid cancers showed significantly lower blood TCR diversity and higher clonality than age-matched healthy donors.

Rearranged TRB sequences spanning V, D and J segments were amplified in a multiplex touch-down PCR with a mixed TRB-A/B primer pool. Illumina adapters and sample indices were attached to the amplicons in two consecutive PCR reactions using Phusion HS II polymerase. Amplicons were gel-purified with the NucleoSpin Gel and PCR Clean-up kit, then checked with Qubit and an Agilent 2100 Bioanalyzer. The libraries were sequenced on an Illumina MiSeq with 600-cycle, single-indexed, paired-end runs. Per the original workflow: MiXCR versions 2.12 and 3.0.5 were used to process TRB sequences. Each unique CDR3 nucleotide sequence was counted as one clone, and only productive sequences with at least two reads were retained. Shannon diversity, evenness, clonality (one minus evenness), and alpha-parameterized diversity profiles from alpha 0 to 5 were included as repertoire metrics. The IGoR algorithm was used to calculate generation probabilities for clones in the paired samples taken before and after chemotherapy. The public reads were reanalyzed by TCRdb: fastp trimming at Q25, MiXCR alignment, in-frame beta chains only. Here each entry gathers all rows of one CDR3 protein and keeps the most common genes and DNA. TCRdb's processing, not the authors', yielded these V and J calls. This sample lists about 5,700 distinct CDR3 sequences; approximately 31% were detected once. The top ten constitute about 5.8% of the sample.

This clonotype qualifies as medium-sized (0.01 to 0.1%). This clone's antigen is unknown. Base qualities are not at hand, and no much larger clone is one base apart. TCR beta rearrangements were amplified from genomic DNA isolated from peripheral blood, not from sorted cells or RNA. CDR1 and CDR2 are read off the germline V gene (reference sequence) as SGHKS and YYEKEE. Here V drops 9 bases and J drops 11 bases, and the junction holds 15 bases not matched to any gene. The CDR3 numbers 13 residues from cysteine through phenylalanine. Here the CDR3 DNA is all that survives: 39 bases in frame from base 1.

The chain links TRBV5-5 with TRBJ2-3; the central 7 bases match TRBD2. Source material: blood. This receptor was identified in a human donor in good health. This receptor has the CDR3 CATAHRGGPEQYF. The sequenced DNA: TGTGCCACGGCCCACCGCGGGGGTCCTGAGCAGTATTTT.